This T cell receptor (beta chain) was identified during a study of beta chain features in type 1 diabetes. Study context: Similarity in age, gender and cell yields was seen between patients and healthy donors.

The study, taken as a whole, reports: Significant though moderate, a shortening of TCRB CDR3s appeared in all four CD4+ subsets of Type 1 diabetes patients. Amplification by PCR could prefer shorter templates, with the same effect in patients and controls.

About this clone: Its antigen is unidentified.

Every isolated RNA sample was fully reverse transcribed, so sequencing captured expressed TCRB transcripts. TCRdb keeps only in-frame clones here, not all; method: immunoSEQ multiplex PCR. The sample holds about 260,000 clones, around 20% seen once. V lost 4 bases and J 0 bases, leaving 7 bases between the germline ends. The CDR3 length is 15 residues. Germline CDR1 and CDR2: MNHNY and SVGAGI (reference sequence). The specimen sequenced was naive CD4+ T cells from blood. The rearrangement links TRBV6-6 to TRBJ2-6; TRBD1 might be the D (6 bases). This receptor was identified in a middle-aged woman with type 1 diabetes. CDR3 nucleotide sequence: TGTGCCAGCAGTTTAGGGGGCTCTGGGGCCAACGTCCTGACTTTC. Amino acid sequence: CASSLGGSGANVLTF.